This paragraph covers one T cell receptor (beta chain) sequence. Its antigen is currently unknown. Trimming took 3 bases from V and 7 from J; bases not matched to a gene: 10. This CDR3 has 18 residues. The sample comes from a study of T cell responses to AZD1222 COVID-19 vaccine. Study-level findings and limits: Donors, mostly white British, included more females; clonal diversity was possibly underestimated. CD4 TCRs linked to vaccination spanned spike, dominating at 160-218 and 743-854.

Measured with immunoSEQ multiplex PCR; TCRdb has only the in-frame clones, and not every one. Of 120,000 to 150,000 clones in the sample, approximately 88% are singletons; the top ten hold 2.5% to 3.5%. The sequence was collected from an adult in good health. Specimen: peripheral blood, collected on day 0 of AZD1222 vaccination. This chain joins TRBV23-1 and TRBJ2-1, with 15 nucleotides matching TRBD2. TRBV23-1 is sorted into the ORF group, with uncertain function. CDR3 in DNA: TGCGCCAGCAGTCATTTCGGACTAGCGGGGGGGCTGTGTAATGAGCAGTTCTTC. Protein: CASSHFGLAGGLCNEQFF.